The source of this TCR beta chain is a study of T cell responses to AZD1222 COVID-19 vaccine. Study outcomes and limitations: Only five or six AZD1222 recipients tested seropositive at baseline. Researchers report vaccine-associated CD4 TCRs spanning spike, with dominance at 160-218 and 743-854. Variant regions that are unmutated are reportedly the target of nearly half of spike-specific TCRs.

The trim removed 5 bases at V and 7 bases at J, leaving 10 bases unmatched. The CDR3 consists of 14 residues. From germline, CDR1 is LNHDA and CDR2 SQIVND (reference sequence). With regard to this clone: Its antigen is undetermined.

TCRdb's copy holds only in-frame clones and misses some; the assay was immunoSEQ multiplex PCR. The sample holds some 90,000 clones, approximately 88% seen once. This specimen was peripheral blood, taken on day 0 of AZD1222 vaccination. The genes are TRBV19 and TRBJ1-1; 7 bases agree with TRBD1. This sequence was found in an adult in good health. As DNA, the CDR3 is TGTGCCAGTAGTCTTGACAGGGCGAGGGGTGAAGCTTTCTTT. Its protein product is CASSLDRARGEAFF.